This T cell receptor (beta chain) emerged from a study of glioma-infiltrating T cells after dendritic cell vaccination. About the study: Autologous tumor lysate was loaded overnight onto monocyte-derived dendritic cells grown less than 8 days with IL-4 and GM-CSF.

Germline V gives CDR1 MGHDK, CDR2 SYGVNS. The V gene end was trimmed by 6 bases and the J gene end by 5 bases; junction bases not matched to a gene: 10. The CDR3 spans 15 residues. Amplification used 60 V beta primers and 13 J beta primers. Sequencing was performed with immunoSEQ multiplex PCR; in TCRdb, only in-frame clones are kept and a portion is missing. The repertoire includes around 58,000 clones, around 83% of them detected once, and about 10% sits in the top ten. The sample was blood, taken before dendritic cell vaccination. The TCR sequence derives from a human donor with glioblastoma. The V and J genes are TRBV25-1 and TRBJ1-1; 9 nucleotides align to TRBD1. CDR3 bases: TGTGCCAGCAGCTCCTACAGGGGGCTAGAGACTGAAGCTTTCTTT. Translating it yields CASSSYRGLETEAFF.